This is a list of T cell receptor beta chains from one sample in a study of cytomegalovirus exposure and HLA in healthy donors. Assay used: immunoSEQ multiplex PCR; TCRdb lists only in-frame clones, some missing. This repertoire shows fewer than 150,000 clones, roughly 70% found once; its top ten account for roughly 3.1%. The sample was PBMCs. The receptors were sampled from a man between 25 and 39 years old in good health and CMV-seronegative. The CDR3 runs from the conserved cysteine through the conserved F or W. A D gene is named only where the DNA matches it firmly. Only part of the rows carry a size: once, few, many, or a class if the clone is expanded.

J gene: TRBJ1-1; D gene: NA; clone size: NA; V gene: TRBV6-6; CDR3 DNA: TGTGCCAGCAGTTATTCAGACATGAACACTGAAGCTTTCTTT; CDR3 protein: CASSYSDMNTEAFF
J gene: TRBJ2-1; D gene: TRBD2; clone size: NA; V gene: TRBV7-6; CDR3 DNA: TGTGCCAGCAGCCCCGGGACTAGCGGGCTGTACAATGAGCAGTTCTTC; CDR3 protein: CASSPGTSGLYNEQFF
J gene: TRBJ2-1; D gene: NA; clone size: NA; V gene: TRBV5-4; CDR3 DNA: TGTGCCAGCAGCTTGGGGGGAGAAGGGCCAAATGAGCAGTTCTTC; CDR3 protein: CASSLGGEGPNEQFF
J gene: TRBJ2-1; D gene: NA; clone size: NA; V gene: TRBV20-1; CDR3 DNA: TGCAGTGCTAGAGTACTAGGCGAGCAGTTCTTC; CDR3 protein: CSARVLGEQFF
J gene: TRBJ2-2; D gene: NA; clone size: NA; V gene: TRBV27; CDR3 DNA: TGTGCCAGCAGTTTACAGGTTGACGGGGAGCTGTTTTTT; CDR3 protein: CASSLQVDGELFF
J gene: TRBJ1-5; D gene: TRBD1; clone size: NA; V gene: TRBV29-1; CDR3 DNA: TGCAGCGTCGCCGGGACAGATCTGGATCAGCCCCAGCATTTT; CDR3 protein: CSVAGTDLDQPQHF
J gene: TRBJ1-2; D gene: TRBD1; clone size: NA; V gene: TRBV27; CDR3 DNA: TGTGCCAGCAGGTCGTCGCCGACAGGGACTTATAACTATGGCTACACCTTC; CDR3 protein: CASRSSPTGTYNYGYTF
J gene: TRBJ2-3; D gene: NA; clone size: NA; V gene: TRBV9; CDR3 DNA: TGTGCCAGCAGCGTGACGGGGGGCAGCACAGATACGCAGTATTTT; CDR3 protein: CASSVTGGSTDTQYF
J gene: TRBJ2-3; D gene: TRBD2; clone size: NA; V gene: TRBV6-5; CDR3 DNA: TGTGCCAGCGGGCGGGAGGGCCCTCCGGATACGCAGTATTTT; CDR3 protein: CASGREGPPDTQYF
J gene: TRBJ2-1; D gene: TRBD1; clone size: NA; V gene: TRBV27; CDR3 DNA: TGTGCCAGCAGTTGGCTGGGACAGGGGGATCATGAGCAGTTCTTC; CDR3 protein: CASSWLGQGDHEQFF
J gene: TRBJ2-7; D gene: NA; clone size: NA; V gene: TRBV5-4; CDR3 DNA: TGTGCCAGCAGCTTGGCTGGAGGGGTCTACGAGCAGTACTTC; CDR3 protein: CASSLAGGVYEQYF
J gene: TRBJ1-4; D gene: NA; clone size: few; V gene: TRBV5-4; CDR3 DNA: TGTGCCAGCAGCCCCGGGACACAAGAGCTGTTTTTT; CDR3 protein: CASSPGTQELFF
J gene: TRBJ2-1; D gene: TRBD2; clone size: few; V gene: TRBV2; CDR3 DNA: TGTGCCAGCAGGGGGACTAGCACCCACAATGAGCAGTTCTTC; CDR3 protein: CASRGTSTHNEQFF
J gene: TRBJ2-5; D gene: NA; clone size: NA; V gene: TRBV19; CDR3 DNA: TGTGCCAGTAGTGGGGCAGAGAAAGAGACCCAGTACTTC; CDR3 protein: CASSGAEKETQYF
J gene: TRBJ2-3; D gene: TRBD1; clone size: NA; V gene: TRBV5-5; CDR3 DNA: TGTGCCAGCAGCCCTCCGACAGGGGGCGCATCGGATACGCAGTATTTT; CDR3 protein: CASSPPTGGASDTQYF
J gene: TRBJ2-3; D gene: NA; clone size: once; V gene: TRBV5-6; CDR3 DNA: TGTGCCAGCAGCTTGGCCAAGAGAGATACGCAGTATTTT; CDR3 protein: CASSLAKRDTQYF
J gene: TRBJ2-7; D gene: NA; clone size: few; V gene: TRBV29-1; CDR3 DNA: TGCAGCACCCTGGAGGGAGCCGCTTACGAGCAGTACTTC; CDR3 protein: CSTLEGAAYEQYF
J gene: TRBJ1-2; D gene: NA; clone size: few; V gene: TRBV7-9; CDR3 DNA: TGTGCCAGCAGCATACCGGGCCTTCAGGCGTTATCGGGGGGCTACACCTTC; CDR3 protein: CASSIPGLQALSGGYTF
J gene: TRBJ2-4; D gene: TRBD1; clone size: NA; V gene: TRBV5-6; CDR3 DNA: TGTGCCAGCAGTCGCCAGGGGGAAGCCAAAAACATTCAGTACTTC; CDR3 protein: CASSRQGEAKNIQYF
J gene: TRBJ1-5; D gene: TRBD1; clone size: NA; V gene: TRBV28; CDR3 DNA: TGTGCCAGCAGTGACAGGGAGAGGGGCAATCAGCCCCAGCATTTT; CDR3 protein: CASSDRERGNQPQHF
J gene: TRBJ1-2; D gene: NA; clone size: NA; V gene: TRBV5-4; CDR3 DNA: TGTGCCAGCAGCTTAAGTATGGGGCCCAGGGGCTACACCTTC; CDR3 protein: CASSLSMGPRGYTF
J gene: TRBJ1-6; D gene: TRBD1; clone size: few; V gene: TRBV2; CDR3 DNA: TGTGCCAGCAGTATAGGACAGGGCGGCTCACCCCTCCACTTT; CDR3 protein: CASSIGQGGSPLHF
J gene: TRBJ1-1; D gene: NA; clone size: NA; V gene: TRBV7-9; CDR3 DNA: TGTGCCAGCAGCCTACAGGAGAGGTCTGAAGCTTTCTTT; CDR3 protein: CASSLQERSEAFF
J gene: TRBJ2-2; D gene: TRBD2; clone size: once; V gene: TRBV5-1; CDR3 DNA: TGCGCCAGCACCTCTAGCGGGGGCCTTAACACCGGGGAGCTGTTTTTT; CDR3 protein: CASTSSGGLNTGELFF